A selection of T cell receptor beta chains follows, all from one sample in a study of OX40 agonist ivuxolimab in advanced cancers. Profiling relied on immunoSEQ multiplex PCR, and the TCRdb table lists in-frame clones only, not all of them. Of some 22,000 clones in the sample, about 80% were seen once. Here the sequenced sample was CD4+ or CD8+ T cells sorted from blood, taken in a trial of the OX40 agonist ivuxolimab. All receptors derive from an adult with an advanced solid tumor such as melanoma, head and neck, liver or kidney cancer. Both conserved end residues are trimmed from each CDR3.

TRBV4-1,ASSPNRERNQPQH
TRBV7-9,ASSLGSLREVTDTQY
TRBV7-9,ASSVSDPGVDTQY
TRBV19,ASSNVREINQPQH
TRBV29-1,SVEAGTGTGELF
TRBV5-4,ASSSGGPVSEQY
TRBV6-6,ASSPARAVNEQF
TRBV11-2,ASSLGQGRQETQY
TRBV4-1,ASSLKGGTDTQY
TRBV7-6,ASSLVAFTANNEQF
TRBV4-1,ASSHPWLAEEQY
TRBV6-5,ASGWASLGELF
TRBV5-6,ASSPLLTQRNEQY